The 28 T cell receptor beta chains given below trace back to one sample, sequenced in a study of T cell responses to AZD1222 COVID-19 vaccine. The protocol was immunoSEQ multiplex PCR, while the TCRdb copy is restricted to in-frame clones and leaves out a portion. Counted here are about 150,000 clones, about 86% occurring once; the ten biggest clones make up 5% to 6%. The specimen was peripheral blood, collected 28 days after the second AZD1222 dose. Receptors were obtained from an adult who received the AZD1222 COVID-19 vaccine.

The gene calls are TRBV7-9 and TRBJ1-1; perhaps TRBD1 as D (5 bases). The V gene lost 2 bases and the J gene lost 6 bases, with 10 bases spanning the gap. The CDR3 totals 13 residues. Germline V gene data show CDR1 as SEHNR and CDR2 as FQNEAQ (reference sequence). The CDR3, as DNA: TGTGCCAGCAGCTTATCCCAGGGCCCTGAAGCTTTCTTT. It is translated as CASSLSQGPEAFF.

The CDR3 nucleotides are TGTGCCAGCAGCTTGGGGATCGCACAGGTGGATACTGAAGCTTTCTTT. Its protein is CASSLGIAQVDTEAFF. The V and J genes are TRBV11-2 and TRBJ1-1, with a tentative D call TRBD1 (5 bases). Germline-derived CDR1 and CDR2 are SGHAT and FQNNGV. This CDR3 region has 16 residues. The ends were cut back, 3 bases at V and 5 bases at J, with 19 bases in the middle.

The V and J genes are TRBV18 and TRBJ2-3; possible D gene TRBD1, 6 bases. Trimming took off 6 bases at V and 2 bases at J, with 12 bases between the two ends. There are 14 residues in the CDR3. Germline assignment: CDR1 KGHSH and CDR2 LQKENI. The CDR3, as DNA: TGTGCCAGCTCCCCGGACAGCTCCACAGATACGCAGTATTTT. Its translation is CASSPDSSTDTQYF.

The V gene is TRBV5-6, the J gene TRBJ1-1, with TRBD1 as a possible D gene (6 bases). Between the trimmed V and J ends, which lost 2 bases and 2 bases, there was a span of 10 bases. Germline assignment: CDR1 SGHDT and CDR2 YYEEEE. This CDR3 contains 14 residues. The CDR3 DNA sequence: TGTGCCAGCAGCTTAGGACAGTCTAACACTGAAGCTTTCTTT. Translating it yields CASSLGQSNTEAFF.

The gene calls are TRBV5-4 and TRBJ2-3; no reliable D call. The CDR3 covers 16 residues. The V end lost 7 bases, the J end lost 0 bases, and 18 bases lay between the germline ends. CDR1 and CDR2 from the germline V gene are SGHNT and YYREEE (reference sequence). The CDR3 here is CASQLAVGPSTDTQYF. CDR3 bases: TGTGCCAGCCAGCTTGCGGTGGGCCCTAGCACAGATACGCAGTATTTT.

The J gene is TRBJ2-1, the V gene TRBV3-1 (or the pseudogene TRBV3-2); D gene uncertain. The V gene's germline CDR1 is LGHDT and CDR2 YNNKEL (reference sequence). The CDR3 covers 11 residues. Trimming pared 8 bases from V and 3 bases from J, leaving 5 bases between. CDR3 bases: TGTGCCAGCGGGGACTACAATGAGCAGTTCTTC. This gives the protein CASGDYNEQFF.

This chain links TRBV7-9 with TRBJ2-7, with 7 nucleotides matching TRBD1. The CDR3 is made up of 15 amino acids. Germline V lookup: CDR1 SEHNR, CDR2 FQNEAQ (reference sequence). V lost 0 bases, J lost 4 bases, and 6 bases stayed unmatched. CDR3 region: CASSLAQGTAYEQYF. As DNA, the CDR3 is TGTGCCAGCAGCTTAGCCCAAGGGACAGCTTACGAGCAGTACTTC.

J is TRBJ1-4 and V is TRBV7-9; TRBD1 might be the D (6 bases). Germline V CDR1 and CDR2: SEHNR, FQNEAQ (reference sequence). The CDR3 runs 16 residues. Trimming pared 2 bases from V and 0 bases from J, leaving 10 bases between. CDR3 nucleotide sequence: TGTGCCAGCAGCTTATCCCCAGGGGCAACTAATGAAAAACTGTTTTTT. Translated: CASSLSPGATNEKLFF.

The chain joins TRBV7-2 to TRBJ2-7, with 9 bases aligning to TRBD2. The V gene end was trimmed by 3 bases and the J gene end by 5 bases; junction bases not matched to a gene: 8. CDR3 size: 15 residues. Germline V gene data show CDR1 as SGHTA and CDR2 as FQGNSA. CDR3 loop: CASSFFAGGQNEQYF. The CDR3 DNA sequence: TGTGCCAGCAGCTTCTTTGCGGGGGGGCAAAACGAGCAGTACTTC.

This chain joins TRBV24-1 and TRBJ1-2; D possibly corresponds to TRBD1 (5 bases). The CDR3 is 15 residues long. From germline, CDR1 is KGHDR and CDR2 SFDVKD. V dropped 4 bases and J dropped 7 bases, with 18 bases sitting between them. The CDR3 sequence: CATSERWGNYGGYTF. The CDR3 region has the DNA TGTGCCACCAGTGAGAGATGGGGGAACTATGGTGGCTACACCTTC.

The chain uses TRBV18 and TRBJ2-7; TRBD1 agrees at 7 bases. The CDR3 is 16 amino acids. From germline, CDR1 is KGHSH and CDR2 LQKENI. The ends lost 3 bases at V and 5 bases at J; junction bases unmatched: 13. In DNA, the CDR3 is TGTGCCAGCTCACCCCCTTTTGACAGGGTTTTCCACGAGCAGTACTTC. Residues: CASSPPFDRVFHEQYF.

The rearrangement joins TRBV7-6 to TRBJ2-5; D may be TRBD1 (6 bases). V was trimmed by 5 bases and J by 4 bases, leaving 17 bases between them. The germline V gene has CDR1 SGHVS and CDR2 FNYEAQ. The CDR3 has 15 residues. The CDR3 coding sequence is TGTGCCAGCAGCCCCAGGACAGCTTTGGTAGAGACCCAGTACTTC. This encodes CASSPRTALVETQYF. Full variable domain (rest looked up from reference TRBV7-6 and TRBJ2-5): GAGVSQSPRYKVTKRGQDVALRCDPISGHVSLYWYRQALGQGPEFLTYFNYEAQQDKSGLPNDRFSAERPEGSISTLTIQRTEQRDSAMYRCASSPRTALVETQYFGPGTRLLVL.

V is TRBV6-5 and J is TRBJ1-4; D is unresolved. The ends were cut back, 7 bases at V and 1 base at J, with 4 bases in the middle. CDR3 size: 12 residues. From germline, CDR1 is MNHEY and CDR2 SVGAGI. The CDR3 nucleotides are TGTGCCAGCAAGCGAACTAATGAAAAACTGTTTTTT. Residues: CASKRTNEKLFF.

The chain employs TRBV7-9 and TRBJ1-5, with 9 bases matching TRBD1. The CDR3 is made up of 17 amino acids. The V segment lost 5 bases and the J segment 6 bases; nucleotides outside the gene matches: 14. Per germline, CDR1 SEHNR and CDR2 FQNEAQ (reference sequence). The chain's CDR3 is CASSLSPTGGVAQPQHF. Here the CDR3 DNA reads TGTGCCAGCAGCCTCAGCCCGACAGGGGGGGTAGCTCAGCCCCAGCATTTT.

V and J are TRBV15 and TRBJ1-5; D remains ambiguous. This CDR3 has 12 amino acids. V was cut by 3 bases and J by 3 bases, with 3 bases left in between. From germline, CDR1 is LNHNV and CDR2 YYDKDF (reference sequence). Written as DNA, the CDR3 is TGTGCCACCAGCAGCGTCAATCAGCCCCAGCATTTT. Its translation: CATSSVNQPQHF. Full variable domain (remainder filled in from reference TRBV15 and TRBJ1-5): DAMVIQNPRYQVTQFGKPVTLSCSQTLNHNVMYWYQQKSSQAPKLLFHYYDKDFNNEADTPDNFQSRRPNTSFCFLDIRSPGLGDTAMYLCATSSVNQPQHFGDGTRLSIL.

This clone came up a few times. The CDR3: CASSYSQGSYTF. CDR3 nucleotides: TGTGCCAGCAGTTACTCCCAGGGGAGCTACACCTTC. The chain has TRBV6-5 and TRBJ1-2; D possibly corresponds to TRBD1 (6 bases). Germline-derived CDR1 and CDR2 are MNHEY and SVGAGI. The CDR3 has 12 amino acids. V lost 0 bases and J 9 bases, leaving 8 bases between the germline ends.

This clone was seen a single time. This chain uses TRBV6-5 with TRBJ1-5; D gene unclear. Germline loops: CDR1 MNHEY, CDR2 SVGAGI. This CDR3 contains 16 residues. Trimming shortened V by 0 bases and J by 0 bases, and 9 bases separated the two germline ends. In DNA, the CDR3 is TGTGCCAGCAGTTACTCCCCCCCAGGTAGCAATCAGCCCCAGCATTTT. Amino acid sequence: CASSYSPPGSNQPQHF.

The genes are TRBV19 and TRBJ1-4, with no clear D. The V and J ends lost 10 bases and 5 bases respectively, with 14 bases between them. In germline, CDR1 is LNHDA, CDR2 SQIVND (reference sequence). The CDR3 is 13 amino acids. CDR3 sequence (DNA): TGTGCCACCGACGCGGGGTTAAATGAAAAACTGTTTTTT. This gives the protein CATDAGLNEKLFF.

This chain connects TRBV7-6 to TRBJ2-7; a weak D match, TRBD1 (5 bases). This CDR3 is 15 amino acids long. Germline values: CDR1 SGHVS, CDR2 FNYEAQ. Trimming removed 0 bases from V and 2 bases from J, with 11 bases in between. Here the CDR3 reads CASSLAGGATYEQYF. The CDR3 coding sequence is TGTGCCAGCAGCTTAGCAGGTGGGGCGACCTACGAGCAGTACTTC.

The CDR3 nucleotides read TGCGCCAGCAGCCCGGGCGAGGGATTAGGAGGAAACACCATATATTTT. Translation gives CASSPGEGLGGNTIYF. The chain couples TRBV4-1 to TRBJ1-3; D call uncertain. There are 16 residues in the CDR3. Germline V gene data show CDR1 as MGHRA and CDR2 as YSYEKL. V was shortened by 4 bases and J by 4 bases, with 17 bases between the two germline ends.

The chain couples TRBV6-5 to TRBJ2-7, with 8 bases fitting TRBD1. This CDR3 comprises 13 residues. The ends lost 5 bases at V and 7 bases at J; junction bases unmatched: 7. Germline V gene data show CDR1 as MNHEY and CDR2 as SVGAGI. This CDR3 reads CASSKPGTGEQYF. CDR3 sequence (DNA): TGTGCCAGCAGTAAACCGGGGACAGGAGAGCAGTACTTC.

This chain connects TRBV11-2 to TRBJ2-2; D call uncertain. Between the trimmed V and J ends, which lost 1 base and 4 bases, there was a span of 4 bases. The germline CDR1 and CDR2 sequences are SGHAT and FQNNGV. The CDR3 sequence is 13 residues long. The CDR3 loop reads CASSLVGTGELFF. CDR3 DNA: TGTGCCAGCAGCTTAGTGGGCACCGGGGAGCTGTTTTTT.

This rearrangement joins TRBV13 to TRBJ2-7; D might be TRBD1 (6 bases). Germline lookup yields CDR1 PRHDT and CDR2 FYEKMQ (reference sequence). The CDR3 is 15 amino acids. V was clipped by 5 bases and J by 0 bases, with 14 bases between them. As DNA, the CDR3 is TGTGCCAGCAGCCCCATTGGGGGCTCCTCCTACGAGCAGTACTTC. Its translation is CASSPIGGSSYEQYF. The variable domain in full, with the rest retrieved from reference TRBV13 and TRBJ2-7, is AAGVIQSPRHLIKEKRETATLKCYPIPRHDTVYWYQQGPGQDPQFLISFYEKMQSDKGSIPDRFSAQQFSDYHSELNMSSLELGDSALYFCASSPIGGSSYEQYFGPGTRLTVT.

This chain links TRBV2 with TRBJ2-1; D perhaps matches TRBD2 (6 bases). The CDR3 covers 14 residues. The germline CDR1 and CDR2 sequences are SNHLY and FYNNEI. Trimming pared 4 bases from V and 5 bases from J, leaving 12 bases between. CDR3 DNA sequence: TGTGCCAGCAGTGGAGGTAGCGGTAACAATGAGCAGTTCTTC. Amino acids: CASSGGSGNNEQFF. The variable domain in full, completed from reference TRBV2 and TRBJ2-1, reads EPEVTQTPSHQVTQMGQEVILRCVPISNHLYFYWYRQILGQKVEFLVSFYNNEISEKSEIFDDQFSVERPDGSNFTLKIRSTKLEDSAMYFCASSGGSGNNEQFFGPGTRLTVL.

This rearrangement joins TRBV11-2 to TRBJ1-6; D uncertain. Deletions cut 5 bases from V and 7 bases from J, with 18 bases between. The CDR3 runs 16 residues. Germline values: CDR1 SGHAT, CDR2 FQNNGV. The CDR3 DNA reads as TGTGCCAGCAGCCCCACAACATTCATGGGAAATTCACCCCTCCACTTT. This gives the protein CASSPTTFMGNSPLHF.

The rearrangement joins TRBV2 to TRBJ2-7, with 8 nucleotides matching TRBD1. CDR1 is SNHLY and CDR2 is FYNNEI in the germline V gene. Germline trimming cut 7 bases from V and 9 bases from J; bases unmatched to any gene: 17. The CDR3 spans 15 residues. The CDR3 loop reads CASIKTGVGLDGQYF. The CDR3 DNA sequence: TGTGCCAGCATCAAGACAGGGGTTGGGCTTGACGGGCAGTACTTC.

The chain is built from TRBV27 and TRBJ1-2, with no clear D. The CDR3 runs 15 residues. Germline V gene sequence: CDR1 MNHEY, CDR2 SMNVEV (reference sequence). The germline V and J ends were trimmed by 3 bases and 1 base, with 12 bases remaining between them. CDR3 bases: TGTGCCAGCAGTTTGGGAGGAGAGGGTAACTATGGCTACACCTTC. It encodes CASSLGGEGNYGYTF.

The rearrangement uses TRBV9 and TRBJ2-1; 8 bases are shared with TRBD1. V trimming: 2 bases; J trimming: 6 bases; junction bases outside the gene matches: 4. The CDR3 runs to 14 residues. The germline V gene encodes CDR1 SGDLS and CDR2 YYNGEE. This CDR3 reads CASSVGTGGNEQFF. CDR3 nucleotides: TGTGCCAGCAGCGTCGGGACAGGTGGCAATGAGCAGTTCTTC. Combining the CDR3 with reference TRBV9 and TRBJ2-1 gives the whole variable domain DSGVTQTPKHLITATGQRVTLRCSPRSGDLSVYWYQQSLDQGLQFLIQYYNGEERAKGNILERFSAQQFPDLHSELNLSSLELGDSALYFCASSVGTGGNEQFFGPGTRLTVL.